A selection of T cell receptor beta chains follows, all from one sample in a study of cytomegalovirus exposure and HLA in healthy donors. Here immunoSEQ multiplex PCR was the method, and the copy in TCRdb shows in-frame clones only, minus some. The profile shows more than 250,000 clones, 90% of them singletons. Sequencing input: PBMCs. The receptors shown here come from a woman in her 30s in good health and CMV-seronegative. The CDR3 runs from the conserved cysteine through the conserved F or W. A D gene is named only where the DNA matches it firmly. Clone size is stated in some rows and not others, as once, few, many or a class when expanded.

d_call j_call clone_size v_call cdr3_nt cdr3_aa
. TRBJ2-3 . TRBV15 TGTGCCACCAGCCCGGTTGGCAGCACAGATACGCAGTATTTT CATSPVGSTDTQYF
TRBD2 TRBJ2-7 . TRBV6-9 TGTGCCAGCAGTTCAGAGCGGGAGGTACCCTACGAGCAGTACTTC CASSSEREVPYEQYF
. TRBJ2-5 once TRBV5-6 TGTGCCAGCAGCCAATTAGAGACCCAGTACTTC CASSQLETQYF
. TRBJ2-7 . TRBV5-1 TGCGCCAGCAGCTTCAGCCCAGGAAACGGGCCGTCCTACGAGCAGTACTTC CASSFSPGNGPSYEQYF
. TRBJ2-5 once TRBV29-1 TGCAGCGTTGTTCGGCAAGAGACCCAGTACTTC CSVVRQETQYF
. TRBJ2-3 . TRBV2 TGTGCCAGCACCCGACAGGAGTCCACAGATACGCAGTATTTT CASTRQESTDTQYF
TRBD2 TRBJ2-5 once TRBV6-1 TGTGCCAGCAGTGAACTAGGACTAGCGGGAATGGAGACCCAGTACTTC CASSELGLAGMETQYF
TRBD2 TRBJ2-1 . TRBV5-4 TGTGCCAGCAGCTTGGAAGGCCTAGCGGGAGGGGGCAATGAGCAGTTCTTC CASSLEGLAGGGNEQFF
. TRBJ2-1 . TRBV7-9 TGTGCCAGCAGCGGGTGGGACAGCAAGGGGGGGAATGAGCAGTTCTTC CASSGWDSKGGNEQFF
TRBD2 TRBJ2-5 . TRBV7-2 TGTGCCAGCAGCTTAGTGGGACTAGCGGGAGGGCAAAAAGAGACCCAGTACTTC CASSLVGLAGGQKETQYF
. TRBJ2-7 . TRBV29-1 TGCAGCGTTCAGAAGGACTCCTACGAGCAGTACTTC CSVQKDSYEQYF
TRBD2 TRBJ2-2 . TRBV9 TGTGCCAGCAATCGGGGTAGCGGGACCACCGGGGAGCTGTTTTTT CASNRGSGTTGELFF
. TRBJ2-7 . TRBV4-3 TGCGCCAGCAGCCAAGAAATGGGGCGTACCTACGAGCAGTACTTC CASSQEMGRTYEQYF
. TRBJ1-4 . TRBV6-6 TGTGCCAGCAGTTATCGACAGAACGAAAAACTGTTTTTT CASSYRQNEKLFF
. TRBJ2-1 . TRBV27 TGTGCCAGCGGGGACAATGAGCAGTTCTTC CASGDNEQFF
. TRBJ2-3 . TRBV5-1 TGCGCCAGCAGCTTGTATCGGGTAGATACGCAGTATTTT CASSLYRVDTQYF
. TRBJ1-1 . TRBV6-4 TGTGCCAGCAGTGCCCGGGAAAACACTGAAGCTTTCTTT CASSARENTEAFF
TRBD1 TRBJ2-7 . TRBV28 TGTGCCAGCAGTTTATACAGGGGATACTACGAGCAGTACTTC CASSLYRGYYEQYF
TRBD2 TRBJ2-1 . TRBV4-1 TGCGCCAGCAGCCAGGGACTAGCGGGAGGCAATGAGCAGTTCTTC CASSQGLAGGNEQFF
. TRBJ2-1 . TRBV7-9 TGTGCCAGCAGCCCGAGACTGAGCTCCTACAATGAGCAGTTCTTC CASSPRLSSYNEQFF
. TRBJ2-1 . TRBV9 TGTGCCAGCAGCGTAGGAGGAGGTCCGTTAATCTTC CASSVGGGPLIF
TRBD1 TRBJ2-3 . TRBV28 TGTGCCAGCAGTCCGGGACAGCGCACAGATACGCAGTATTTT CASSPGQRTDTQYF
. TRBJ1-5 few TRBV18 TGTGCCAGCTCACCACCGGGTAGGCGGGACAATCAGCCCCAGCATTTT CASSPPGRRDNQPQHF
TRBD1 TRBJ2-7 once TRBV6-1 TGTGCCAGCGGGGACAGGGGGCGCGGCGAGCAGTACTTC CASGDRGRGEQYF
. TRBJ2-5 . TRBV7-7 TGTGCCAGCAGCCGTGCAGGGGCCGGGGAGACCCAGTACTTC CASSRAGAGETQYF
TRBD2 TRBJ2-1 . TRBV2 TGTGCCAGCATCAGCGGGAGGACCTCAAATCGGCAGTTCTTC CASISGRTSNRQFF